The entry that follows covers one T cell receptor (beta chain) sequence. The antigen remains unidentified. Following extraction, RNA underwent reverse transcription to cDNA, which served as the sequencing template. TCRdb keeps only in-frame clones here, not all; method: immunoSEQ multiplex PCR. The repertoire holds about 250,000 clones, with around three fifths as singletons. Regarding treatment: oral pan-JAK inhibitor, 5-10 mg twice daily. The source of the sample is a study of CD8+ T cells in alopecia areata. Background on the study: Treated patients swallowed 5 to 10 mg of oral tofacitinib twice daily.

General study points: Lesional scalp, notably in alopecia totalis/universalis, had clonality above that of normal scalp. Any link of baseline CD8+ expansion to response, resting on one nonresponder, remains uncertain.

Trimming cost V 1 base and J 2 bases, with 9 bases left between them. The CDR3 is 14 residues long. Germline V gives CDR1 SGHNT, CDR2 YYREEE (reference sequence). The sequence came from a human donor with alopecia areata. The specimen comprised CD4+ T cells sorted from blood, sampled between weeks 51 and 52, from a patient treated with tofacitinib. V usage is TRBV5-4 and J usage is TRBJ1-1; D uncertain. Here the CDR3 reads CASSLLRSNTEAFF. The CDR3 DNA sequence: TGTGCCAGCAGCTTGCTGCGGAGCAACACTGAAGCTTTCTTT.